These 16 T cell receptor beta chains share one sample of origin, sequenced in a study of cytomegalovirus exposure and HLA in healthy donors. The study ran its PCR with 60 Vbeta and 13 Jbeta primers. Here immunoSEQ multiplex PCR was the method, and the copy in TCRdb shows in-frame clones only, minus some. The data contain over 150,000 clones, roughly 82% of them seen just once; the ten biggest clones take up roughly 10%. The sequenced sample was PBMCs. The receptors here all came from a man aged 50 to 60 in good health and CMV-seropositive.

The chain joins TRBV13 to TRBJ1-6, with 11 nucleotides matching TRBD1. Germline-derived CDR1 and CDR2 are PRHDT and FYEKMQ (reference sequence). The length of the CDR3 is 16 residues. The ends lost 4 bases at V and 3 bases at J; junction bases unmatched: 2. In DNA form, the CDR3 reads TGTGCCAGCAGCTGGACAGGGGGCGACTATAATTCACCCCTCCACTTT. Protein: CASSWTGGDYNSPLHF.

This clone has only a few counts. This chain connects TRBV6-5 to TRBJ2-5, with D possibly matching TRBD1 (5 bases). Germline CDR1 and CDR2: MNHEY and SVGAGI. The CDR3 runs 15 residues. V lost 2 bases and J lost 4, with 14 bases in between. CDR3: CASSYRGRDGETQYF. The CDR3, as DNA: TGTGCCAGCAGTTACAGGGGCCGAGACGGAGAGACCCAGTACTTC.

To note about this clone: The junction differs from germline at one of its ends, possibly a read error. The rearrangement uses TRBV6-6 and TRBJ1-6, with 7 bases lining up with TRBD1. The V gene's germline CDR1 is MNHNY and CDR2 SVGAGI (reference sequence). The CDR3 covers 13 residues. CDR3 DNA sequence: TGTGCCAGCAGTCCTACTTCGACAGGGCCGGTCCCCTTT. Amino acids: CASSPTSTGPVPF.

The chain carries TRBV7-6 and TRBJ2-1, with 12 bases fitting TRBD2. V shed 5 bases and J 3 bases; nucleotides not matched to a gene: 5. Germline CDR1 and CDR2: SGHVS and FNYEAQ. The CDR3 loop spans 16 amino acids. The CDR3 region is CASSRTSGESYNEQFF. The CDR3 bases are TGTGCCAGCAGCCGGACTAGCGGGGAAAGCTACAATGAGCAGTTCTTC.

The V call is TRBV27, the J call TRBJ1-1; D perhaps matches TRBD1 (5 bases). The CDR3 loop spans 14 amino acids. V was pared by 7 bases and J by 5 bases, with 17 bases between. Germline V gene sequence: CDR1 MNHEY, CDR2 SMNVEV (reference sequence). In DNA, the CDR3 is TGTGCCAGCACCGATAACGGGGGATGGACTGAAGCTTTCTTT. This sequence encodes CASTDNGGWTEAFF.

CDR3 nucleotide sequence: TGTGCCACCAGTGTGAATCGGGGGAGCACAGATACGCAGTATTTT. Amino acids: CATSVNRGSTDTQYF. The chain is built from TRBV15 and TRBJ2-3; D might be TRBD2 (6 bases). The V gene's germline CDR1 is LNHNV and CDR2 YYDKDF (reference sequence). This CDR3 is built from 15 residues. V was shortened by 6 bases and J by 0 bases, with 13 bases between the two germline ends. Filled out from reference TRBV15 and TRBJ2-3, the complete variable domain reads DAMVIQNPRYQVTQFGKPVTLSCSQTLNHNVMYWYQQKSSQAPKLLFHYYDKDFNNEADTPDNFQSRRPNTSFCFLDIRSPGLGDTAMYLCATSVNRGSTDTQYFGPGTRLTVL.

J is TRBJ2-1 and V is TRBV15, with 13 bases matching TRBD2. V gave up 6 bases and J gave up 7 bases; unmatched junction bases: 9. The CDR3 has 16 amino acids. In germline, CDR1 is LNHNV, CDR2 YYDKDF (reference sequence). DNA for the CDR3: TGTGCCACCAGACTAGCGGGGGGGCCGGGGTTGAATGAGCAGTTCTTC. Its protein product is CATRLAGGPGLNEQFF.

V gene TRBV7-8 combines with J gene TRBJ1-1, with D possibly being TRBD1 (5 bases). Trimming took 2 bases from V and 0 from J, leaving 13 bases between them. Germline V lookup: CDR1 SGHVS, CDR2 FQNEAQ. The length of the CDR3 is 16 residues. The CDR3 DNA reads TGTGCCAGCAGCTTACTTAAGGGGCTCATGAACACTGAAGCTTTCTTT. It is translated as CASSLLKGLMNTEAFF.

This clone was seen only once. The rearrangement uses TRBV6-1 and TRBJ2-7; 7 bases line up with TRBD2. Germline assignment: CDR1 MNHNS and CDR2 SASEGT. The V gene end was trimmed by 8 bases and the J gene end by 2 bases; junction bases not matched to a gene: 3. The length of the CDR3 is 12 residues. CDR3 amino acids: CASGGEAYEQYF. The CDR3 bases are TGTGCCAGCGGGGGGGAGGCCTACGAGCAGTACTTC.

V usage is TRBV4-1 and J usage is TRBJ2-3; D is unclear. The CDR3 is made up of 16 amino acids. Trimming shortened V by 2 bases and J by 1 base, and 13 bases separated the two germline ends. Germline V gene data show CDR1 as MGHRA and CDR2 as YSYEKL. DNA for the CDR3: TGCGCCAGCAGCCAAATCGTCCAGGCCCGCACAGATACGCAGTATTTT. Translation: CASSQIVQARTDTQYF.

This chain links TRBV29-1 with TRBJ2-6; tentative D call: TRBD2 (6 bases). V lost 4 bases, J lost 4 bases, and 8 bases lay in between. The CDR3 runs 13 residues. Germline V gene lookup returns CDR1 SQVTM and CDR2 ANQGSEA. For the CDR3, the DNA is TGCAGCGTTGGGAGGGACGGGGCCAACGTCCTGACTTTC. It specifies CSVGRDGANVLTF.

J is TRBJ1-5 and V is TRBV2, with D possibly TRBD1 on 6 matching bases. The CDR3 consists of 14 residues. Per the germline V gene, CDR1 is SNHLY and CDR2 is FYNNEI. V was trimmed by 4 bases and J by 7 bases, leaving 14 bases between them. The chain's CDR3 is CASSAQGQNQPQHF. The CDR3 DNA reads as TGTGCCAGCAGTGCCCAGGGACAAAACCAGCCCCAGCATTTT.

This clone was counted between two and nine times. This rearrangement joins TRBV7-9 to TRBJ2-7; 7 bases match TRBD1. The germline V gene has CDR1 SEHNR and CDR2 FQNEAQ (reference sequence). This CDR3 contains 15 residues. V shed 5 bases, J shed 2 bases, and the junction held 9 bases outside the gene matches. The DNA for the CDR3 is TGTGCCAGCAGCCCTTCCGACAGGGTCGCCTACGAGCAGTACTTC. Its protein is CASSPSDRVAYEQYF.

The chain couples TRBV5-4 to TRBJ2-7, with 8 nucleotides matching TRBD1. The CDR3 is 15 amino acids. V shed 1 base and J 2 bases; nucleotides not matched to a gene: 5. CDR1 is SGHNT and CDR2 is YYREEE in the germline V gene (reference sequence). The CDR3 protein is CASSLTTGATYEQYF. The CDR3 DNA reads TGTGCCAGCAGCTTGACGACAGGGGCAACCTACGAGCAGTACTTC.

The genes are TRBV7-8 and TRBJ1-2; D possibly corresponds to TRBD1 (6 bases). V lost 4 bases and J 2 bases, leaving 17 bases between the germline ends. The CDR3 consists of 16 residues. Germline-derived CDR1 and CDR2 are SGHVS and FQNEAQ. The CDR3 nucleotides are TGTGCCAGCAGCTCTTCTCCGGGACAAAAGAACTATGGCTACACCTTC. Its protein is CASSSSPGQKNYGYTF.

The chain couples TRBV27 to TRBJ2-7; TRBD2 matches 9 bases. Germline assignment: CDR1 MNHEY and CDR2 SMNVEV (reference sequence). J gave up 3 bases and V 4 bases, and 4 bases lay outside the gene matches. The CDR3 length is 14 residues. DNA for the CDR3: TGTGCCAGCAGTTCTCTAGCGGGGAGCTACGAGCAGTACTTC. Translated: CASSSLAGSYEQYF.